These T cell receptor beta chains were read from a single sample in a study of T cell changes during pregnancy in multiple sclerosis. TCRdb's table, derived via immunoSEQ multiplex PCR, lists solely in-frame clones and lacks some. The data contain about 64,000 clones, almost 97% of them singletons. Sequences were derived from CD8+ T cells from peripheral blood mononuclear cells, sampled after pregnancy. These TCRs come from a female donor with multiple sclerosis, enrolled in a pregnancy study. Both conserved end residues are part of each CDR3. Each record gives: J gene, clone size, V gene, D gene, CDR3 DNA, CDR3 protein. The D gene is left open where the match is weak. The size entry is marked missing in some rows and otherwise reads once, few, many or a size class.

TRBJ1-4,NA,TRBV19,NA,TGTGCCAGTAGTATAGTTGCGACAACTAATGAAAAACTGTTTTTT,CASSIVATTNEKLFF
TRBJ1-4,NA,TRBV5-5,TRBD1,TGTGCCAGCAGCTTACCGGGACAGGGTGGTGTTGAAAAACTGTTTTTT,CASSLPGQGGVEKLFF
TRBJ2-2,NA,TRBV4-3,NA,TGCGCCAGCAGCCAAGATCTCGGGAAGTATTTGATGGGGGAGCTGTTTTTT,CASSQDLGKYLMGELFF
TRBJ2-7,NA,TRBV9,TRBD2,TGTGCCAGCAGCGTAGGAGTCGGACTAGCGTACGAGCAGTACTTC,CASSVGVGLAYEQYF
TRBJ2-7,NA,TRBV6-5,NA,TGTGCCAGCAGCCCGACAGGGACTTACGAGCAGTACTTC,CASSPTGTYEQYF
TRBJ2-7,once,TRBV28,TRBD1,TGTGCCAGCAGTTTACCGGGTCGGGACAGGGAATCCTACGAGCAGTACTTC,CASSLPGRDRESYEQYF
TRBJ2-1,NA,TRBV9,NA,TGTGCCAGCAGCCCCGGACTCTACAATGAGCAGTTCTTC,CASSPGLYNEQFF
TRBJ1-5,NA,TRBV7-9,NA,TGTGCCAGCAGCCCCCTCTCGGCAGGCCTCAATCAGCCCCAGCATTTT,CASSPLSAGLNQPQHF
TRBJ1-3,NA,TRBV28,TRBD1,TGTGCCAGCAGTCTTACCGGGACAGCGAACACCATATATTTT,CASSLTGTANTIYF
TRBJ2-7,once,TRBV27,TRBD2,TGTGCCAGCAGTTTTGGTAGCGGGAGCTACGAGCAGTACTTC,CASSFGSGSYEQYF
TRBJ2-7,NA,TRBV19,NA,TGTGCCAGTAGTCAGGGGTCCAGAGGGTCTAACGAGCAGTACTTC,CASSQGSRGSNEQYF
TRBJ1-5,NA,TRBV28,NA,TGTGCCAGCAGTTCATACCAGGGGACATTGCCCCAGCATTTT,CASSSYQGTLPQHF
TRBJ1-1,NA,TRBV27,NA,TGTGCCAGCAGTTTTTCAGGAAACACTGAAGCTTTCTTT,CASSFSGNTEAFF
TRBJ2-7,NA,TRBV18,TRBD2,TGTGCCAGCTCACCACCGGGAGGGCAAATGTACGAGCAGTACTTC,CASSPPGGQMYEQYF